These 10 T cell receptor beta chains originate from one sample sequenced in a study of early T cells in non-severe SARS-CoV-2 infection. TCRdb ran MiXCR on the 5' RACE reads and lists one entry per CDR3 protein. Among about 44,000 distinct CDR3 sequences, 12% were seen once, and the ten largest hold more than 15%. The sequenced sample consisted of whole blood. The origin of the receptors is an adult who was a healthcare worker with PCR-confirmed SARS-CoV-2 infection or an uninfected control (not recorded which).

This clonotype was observed a few times. The rearrangement links TRBV28 to TRBJ2-7, with 7 nucleotides matching TRBD2. With V trimmed by 5 bases and J by 3 bases, 10 bases remained unmatched. From germline, CDR1 is MDHEN and CDR2 SYDVKM. This CDR3 is 15 amino acids long. The CDR3 DNA is TGTGCCAGCAGTCTAATGACTAGCAGGTACTACGAGCAGTACTTC. Amino acids: CASSLMTSRYYEQYF.

V is TRBV5-5 and J is TRBJ2-1; D is tentatively TRBD1 or TRBD2 (5 bases each). The germline V and J ends were trimmed by 4 bases and 2 bases, with 10 bases remaining between them. The germline gives CDR1 SGHKS, CDR2 YYEKEE (reference sequence). The CDR3 has 14 amino acids. CDR3 DNA sequence: TGTGCCAGCAGCCTTGGGGGACCCTACAATGAGCAGTTCTTC. This encodes CASSLGGPYNEQFF.

The J gene is TRBJ2-5, the V gene TRBV18, with D perhaps TRBD1 (5 bases). Deletions cut 6 bases from V and 5 bases from J, with 13 bases between. The CDR3 runs 13 residues. CDR1 and CDR2 (germline): KGHSH, LQKENI. The CDR3 spells CASSLQGVETQYF. The DNA for the CDR3 is TGTGCCAGCTCCCTACAAGGGGTGGAGACCCAGTACTTC.

At least ten counts were recorded for this clonotype. Sequence at one end of the junction differs from germline and may be a read error. The chain carries TRBV28 and TRBJ2-4; TRBD1 matches at 10 bases. The CDR3 is 14 amino acids. From germline, CDR1 is MDHEN and CDR2 SYDVKM. The CDR3 DNA reads TGTGCCAGCAGGCACCCCGGACAGGGGGGGAGAGGGGACTTC. It encodes CASRHPGQGGRGDF.

This clonotype was counted at least ten times. CDR3 region: CASSGRAESGELFF. The CDR3 bases are TGTGCCAGCAGTGGCAGGGCGGAGTCCGGGGAGCTGTTTTTT. The rearrangement joins TRBV6-6 to TRBJ2-2, with D maybe TRBD1 (5 bases). V lost 5 bases, J lost 6 bases, and 13 bases lay in between. The CDR3 runs to 14 residues. Germline CDR1 MNHNY, CDR2 SVGAGI (reference sequence).

The gene calls are TRBV6-2 or TRBV6-3 and TRBJ2-7; 8 bases map to TRBD2. Germline assignment: CDR1 MNHEY and CDR2 SVGEGT. This CDR3 comprises 13 residues. The trim removed 8 bases at V and 4 bases at J, leaving 7 bases unmatched. The CDR3 sequence: CASEKAGVYEQYF. In DNA form, the CDR3 reads TGTGCCAGCGAAAAAGCGGGGGTTTACGAGCAGTACTTC.

This clonotype appeared many times. This sequence joins TRBV5-4 and TRBJ2-5; weak D call: TRBD2 (6 bases). V was trimmed by 2 bases and J by 2 bases, leaving 19 bases between them. This CDR3 has 17 amino acids. Germline V gives CDR1 SGHNT, CDR2 YYREEE (reference sequence). Here the CDR3 reads CASSFGGNRDAQETQYF. DNA of the CDR3: TGTGCCAGCAGCTTCGGGGGAAACCGGGACGCTCAAGAGACCCAGTACTTC.

This clonotype was picked up many times. V gene TRBV5-1 combines with J gene TRBJ1-1; D is perhaps TRBD1 (5 bases). Trimming took off 3 bases at V and 1 base at J, with 13 bases between the two ends. The CDR3 runs to 15 residues. Germline V lookup: CDR1 SGHRS, CDR2 YFSETQ. CDR3 coding DNA: TGCGCCAGCAGCTCACAACCGGGACGGAACACTGAAGCTTTCTTT. Translated: CASSSQPGRNTEAFF.

The rearrangement links TRBV6-1 to TRBJ1-2; tentatively, D is TRBD1 (5 bases). Trimming cost V 0 bases and J 3 bases, with 8 bases left between them. This CDR3 is 14 amino acids long. The germline V gene encodes CDR1 MNHNS and CDR2 SASEGT. The CDR3 nucleotides read TGTGCCAGCAGTGAAGCTCAGGGTGACTATGGCTACACCTTC. Translation gives CASSEAQGDYGYTF.

The CDR3 DNA is TGTGCCAGCAGCTTAGATCCAGACACAGATACGCAGTATTTT. Protein product: CASSLDPDTDTQYF. J is TRBJ2-3 and V is TRBV7-9, with D hard to call. This CDR3 spans 14 amino acids. CDR1 is SEHNR and CDR2 is FQNEAQ in the germline V gene (reference sequence). The V gene lost 1 base and the J gene lost 2 bases, with 7 bases spanning the gap.